This entry features one T cell receptor beta chain sequence. Its specificity is unknown. The data stem from a study of PD-1 blockade in classical Hodgkin lymphoma. This table comes from immunoSEQ multiplex PCR, and its TCRdb copy is limited to in-frame clones, with some not included. The sample records fewer than 110,000 clones, more than 85% being singletons. Study-level points and caveats: There remain no defined causes for the repertoire differences, which possibly reflect disease activity or prior therapy.

Trimming cost V 3 bases and J 7 bases; bases outside gene matches: 5. The CDR3 spans 15 residues. Germline V gene sequence: CDR1 SGHTA, CDR2 FQGNSA. Following autologous stem cell transplantation, relapse occurred in every patient, and exposure to brentuximab vedotin varied. The receptor was isolated from a human donor with classical Hodgkin lymphoma. Material: peripheral blood mononuclear cells (PBMCs), obtained before the second cycle of nivolumab. The gene calls are TRBV7-2 and TRBJ1-6, with TRBD1 matching over 8 bases. The CDR3 protein is CASSFLTGGNSPLHF. In DNA, the CDR3 is TGTGCCAGCAGCTTCCTCACAGGGGGGAATTCACCCCTCCACTTT.